What follows are 20 T cell receptor beta chains derived from one specimen sequenced in a study of neurological immune-mediated disorders (dated by TCRdb to the late 2010s). Libraries were made using 5' RACE. TCRdb shows the sequencer as Illumina HiSeq 2500. TCRdb itself trimmed the public reads at Q25 with fastp, ran MiXCR and retained productive beta chains. Rows with a matching CDR3 protein are joined into one entry that keeps the most common DNA and genes. For this sample the table gives some 27,000 distinct CDR3 sequences, of which under 30% were detected only once. Just under 30% of the sample is held by the ten biggest clonotypes. The sequenced material came from CD4+ T cells from blood. The receptors were sampled from a man between 50 and 59 years old with HTLV-1-associated myelopathy (HAM/TSP).

The chain couples TRBV11-3 to TRBJ2-7, with D uncertain. V was pared by 1 base and J by 2 bases, with 12 bases between. CDR1 is SGHNT, CDR2 YENEEA, per germline. This CDR3 region has 15 residues. The CDR3: CASSLGSGTTYEQYF. The DNA for the CDR3 is TGTGCCAGCAGCTTAGGCTCAGGAACCACCTACGAGCAGTACTTC.

At least ten counts were recorded for this clonotype. This rearrangement joins TRBV20-1 to TRBJ2-5, with D perhaps assigned TRBD1 or TRBD2 (5 bases each). The CDR3 length is 13 residues. Germline V lookup: CDR1 DFQATT, CDR2 SNEGSKA (reference sequence). V was trimmed by 6 bases and J by 4 bases, leaving 15 bases between them. DNA of the CDR3: TGCAGTGCCCCATCAGGTGGGGGAGAGACCCAGTACTTC. It encodes CSAPSGGGETQYF.

This clonotype has ten or more counts. CDR3 sequence (DNA): TGTGCCAGCAGGAAATCTCGAGGGGGGACCGAAAGATACGAGCAGTACTTC. Amino acids: CASRKSRGGTERYEQYF. The chain couples TRBV6-2 or TRBV6-3 to TRBJ2-7, with D possibly being TRBD1 or TRBD2 (6 bases each). The V end lost 6 bases, the J end lost 4 bases, and 25 bases lay between the germline ends. This CDR3 has 17 amino acids. Per germline, CDR1 MNHEY and CDR2 SVGEGT.

This clonotype was seen many times. The chain is built from TRBV3-1 and TRBJ2-4; D is perhaps TRBD2 (5 bases). The CDR3 has 18 amino acids. The V end was cut by 3 bases, the J end by 0 bases, with 18 bases between. CDR1 and CDR2 (germline): LGHDT, YNNKEL (reference sequence). The CDR3 coding sequence is TGTGCCAGCAGCCACCTCACTTCACCCGGGGAAGCCAAAAACATTCAGTACTTC. It encodes CASSHLTSPGEAKNIQYF.

This clonotype was recorded at least ten times. The genes are TRBV5-1 and TRBJ2-1; 12 positions agree with TRBD2. CDR3 length: 18 amino acids. The V gene's germline CDR1 is SGHRS and CDR2 YFSETQ. V shed 0 bases, J shed 4 bases, and the junction held 8 bases outside the gene matches. The CDR3 protein is CASSLGTTSGRSYNEQFF. CDR3 bases: TGCGCCAGCAGCTTGGGAACTACTAGCGGGAGGTCTTACAATGAGCAGTTCTTC.

This clonotype was seen repeatedly, ten times or more. This chain connects TRBV7-7 to TRBJ1-5; possible D gene TRBD1, 5 bases. CDR1 and CDR2 (germline): SSHAT, FNYEAQ (reference sequence). Trimming took off 5 bases at V and 4 bases at J, with 9 bases between the two ends. This CDR3 has 13 residues. The CDR3 DNA reads TGTGCCAGCAGCCGGGACCGAAATCAGCCCCAGCATTTT. This sequence encodes CASSRDRNQPQHF.

This clonotype was detected many times. This sequence joins TRBV5-1 and TRBJ2-1; 15 bases line up with TRBD2. The germline CDR1 and CDR2 sequences are SGHRS and YFSETQ. The CDR3 runs 15 residues. Losses at the gene ends were 3 bases for V and 9 bases for J; bases not matched to a gene: 4. The CDR3: CASSWTSGRAPEQFF. DNA for the CDR3: TGCGCCAGCAGCTGGACTAGCGGGAGGGCCCCTGAGCAGTTCTTC.

This clonotype was recorded at least ten times. The rearrangement links TRBV5-1 to TRBJ2-5; 13 bases fit TRBD2. CDR1 is SGHRS, CDR2 YFSETQ, per germline. The J segment lost 3 bases and the V segment lost 5 bases, leaving 7 bases of the junction unmatched. The CDR3 length is 16 residues. As DNA, the CDR3 is TGCGCCAGCAGGCTGAGACTAGCGGGGGGTGAAGAGACCCAGTACTTC. This sequence encodes CASRLRLAGGEETQYF.

The table lists this clonotype with many counts. The gene calls are TRBV5-1 and TRBJ1-1, with a possible D match to TRBD1 (5 bases). This CDR3 comprises 13 residues. V lost 4 bases and J 6 bases, leaving 13 bases between the germline ends. Per the germline V gene, CDR1 is SGHRS and CDR2 is YFSETQ. CDR3 sequence: CASSPGVVAEAFF. CDR3 in DNA: TGCGCCAGCAGCCCGGGGGTAGTGGCTGAAGCTTTCTTT.

The chain is built from TRBV27 and TRBJ2-5; 8 nucleotides align to TRBD1. The CDR3 is 14 residues long. CDR1 is MNHEY, CDR2 SMNVEV, per germline (reference sequence). V shed 9 bases, J shed 2 bases, and the junction held 8 bases outside the gene matches. The CDR3, as DNA: TGTGCCAGAGGTCCCAGGACAGGGCAAGAGACCCAGTACTTC. It is translated as CARGPRTGQETQYF.

This clonotype was seen at least ten times. The chain recombines TRBV20-1 with TRBJ2-3, with 9 nucleotides matching TRBD2. The germline V gene encodes CDR1 DFQATT and CDR2 SNEGSKA (reference sequence). This CDR3 region has 17 residues. Germline trimming cut 6 bases from V and 2 bases from J; bases unmatched to any gene: 15. Here the CDR3 reads CSAGGASGAHLTDTQYF. The CDR3 DNA reads TGCAGTGCAGGGGGGGCTAGCGGGGCGCACCTCACAGATACGCAGTATTTT.

This chain joins TRBV19 and TRBJ2-1; possible D gene TRBD1, 5 bases. The length of the CDR3 is 15 residues. Looked up from germline, CDR1 is LNHDA and CDR2 is SQIVND (reference sequence). Trimming stripped 0 bases from V and 5 bases from J, with 11 bases between. CDR3 in DNA: TGTGCCAGTAGTATAGAAAGGGGTGGACACAATGAGCAGTTCTTC. As protein: CASSIERGGHNEQFF. The full variable domain, with the rest looked up from reference TRBV19 and TRBJ2-1, is DGGITQSPKYLFRKEGQNVTLSCEQNLNHDAMYWYRQDPGQGLRLIYYSQIVNDFQKGDIAEGYSVSREKKESFPLTVTSAQKNPTAFYLCASSIERGGHNEQFFGPGTRLTVL.

This clonotype was found many times. This chain connects TRBV27 to TRBJ2-1; 14 bases are shared with TRBD2. J lost 7 bases, V lost 5 bases, and 16 bases had no gene match. The CDR3 has 19 residues. The germline CDR1 and CDR2 sequences are MNHEY and SMNVEV (reference sequence). The CDR3 DNA is TGTGCCAGCAGTCCGCGCACTCCGACTAGCGGGGGGGCTTCGAATGAGCAGTTCTTC. Translating it yields CASSPRTPTSGGASNEQFF.

In this sample, this clonotype turned up many times. The chain joins TRBV5-1 to TRBJ2-5; the D gene could be TRBD1 or TRBD2 (6 bases each). Germline V gives CDR1 SGHRS, CDR2 YFSETQ. CDR3 length equals 14 residues. Deletions cut 6 bases from V and 5 bases from J, with 17 bases between. CDR3 region: CASTTGANEETQYF. CDR3 DNA sequence: TGCGCCAGCACAACGGGGGCGAATGAGGAGACCCAGTACTTC.

This clonotype was seen repeatedly, ten times or more. The chain is built from TRBV6-5 and TRBJ1-2; D possibly corresponds to TRBD1 (5 bases). From germline, CDR1 is MNHEY and CDR2 SVGAGI. V was cut by 0 bases and J by 8 bases, with 10 bases left in between. The CDR3 extends over 13 amino acids. The CDR3 DNA follows: TGTGCCAGCAGTTACTCCCTCAGGGAGGGCTACACCTTC. This translates into CASSYSLREGYTF.

This chain links TRBV5-5 with TRBJ2-7; 12 nucleotides line up with TRBD2. This CDR3 is built from 16 residues. Per the germline V gene, CDR1 is SGHKS and CDR2 is YYEKEE (reference sequence). J was trimmed by 4 bases and V by 4 bases; bases with no gene match: 9. The CDR3 spells CASSLRTSGAGYEQYF. The CDR3 coding sequence is TGTGCCAGCAGCCTACGGACTAGCGGGGCCGGTTACGAGCAGTACTTC.

Ten or more counts support this clonotype. This CDR3 reads CSARGQWVYEQYF. CDR3 sequence (DNA): TGCAGTGCTAGAGGACAGTGGGTCTACGAGCAGTACTTC. The V gene is TRBV20-1, the J gene TRBJ2-7, with D tentatively TRBD1 (5 bases). Per germline, CDR1 DFQATT and CDR2 SNEGSKA (reference sequence). This CDR3 is 13 amino acids long. Trimming cost V 1 base and J 3 bases, with 10 bases left between them.

Many counts were recorded for this clonotype. V usage is TRBV20-1 and J usage is TRBJ1-1, with D uncertain. Germline-derived CDR1 and CDR2 are DFQATT and SNEGSKA (reference sequence). V lost 6 bases, J lost 3 bases, and 8 bases lay in between. The CDR3 spans 11 residues. The CDR3 nucleotides read TGCAGTGCCGCTCCTTACACTGAAGCTTTCTTT. This gives the protein CSAAPYTEAFF.

The V call is TRBV12-3 or TRBV12-4, the J call TRBJ1-2; maybe TRBD1 (5 bases). The germline V and J ends were trimmed by 5 bases and 8 bases, with 15 bases remaining between them. The CDR3 loop spans 13 amino acids. CDR3 DNA: TGTGCCAGCAGTGCTGACTCAGGGATCGGCTACACCTTC. This sequence encodes CASSADSGIGYTF.

This clonotype was observed many times. The gene calls are TRBV12-3 or TRBV12-4 and TRBJ1-2; no reliable D call. Trimming stripped 3 bases from V and 2 bases from J, with 16 bases between. The CDR3 length is 16 residues. CDR3 protein: CASSLVRVRRNYGYTF. CDR3 DNA: TGTGCCAGCAGTTTGGTGAGGGTCAGGCGAAACTATGGCTACACCTTC.